The rows below give T cell receptor beta chains drawn from one sample of a study of metastatic and nonmetastatic thyroid tumors. TCRdb reanalyzed the PCR reads with MiXCR. The table lists thousands of clones, 30% to 40% of them singletons. Sequencing was performed on adjacent normal tissue. The origin of the receptors is a male donor with papillary thyroid cancer or a benign thyroid nodule (not recorded which). Some clones in this sample may be carry-over from other donors' samples. Each CDR3 is given with its conserved first and last residue. A D gene is named only where the DNA matches it firmly. Only some rows state a clone size, as once, few, many or a class for expanded clones.

j_call d_call clone_size v_call cdr3_aa
TRBJ1-6 NA few TRBV2 CASRTEFYNSPLHF
TRBJ2-4 TRBD2 NA TRBV20-1 CSARGGSGSLDIQYF
TRBJ1-2 TRBD1 few TRBV6-1 CASSPPRVQGAEGYTF
TRBJ1-3 NA many TRBV6-1 CASSLGLGYSGNTIYF
TRBJ1-5 NA few TRBV6-1 CASSDLSVQPQHF
TRBJ2-7 TRBD2 few TRBV6-1 CASIRGVSYEQYF
TRBJ2-1 TRBD1 NA TRBV11-2 CASSLRVGTGRNHEQFF
TRBJ2-5 NA NA TRBV27 CASGAGGGEETQYF
TRBJ2-1 NA few TRBV27 CASSLSFQRSYNEQFF
TRBJ2-2 TRBD2 many TRBV27 CASSSIGTSGFEDTGELFF
TRBJ2-5 TRBD2 NA TRBV9 CASSDISGRETQYF
TRBJ2-7 NA medium-sized TRBV7-6 CASSLTVLRGQEPEEQYF
TRBJ2-7 NA few TRBV24-1 CATSGATFEQYF